This T cell receptor beta chain was retrieved from a study of control samples from healthy donors and cancer patients. Trimming took 4 bases from V and 0 from J, leaving 6 bases between them. CDR1 KGHSH and CDR2 LQKENI come from the germline V gene. The CDR3 extends over 13 amino acids. Only in-frame clones appear in the TCRdb table, and some are missing; sequencing was by immunoSEQ multiplex PCR. Here the sample spans 69,000 or so clones, 94% being singletons. The source is a woman under 40 in good health. Material: blood. The rearrangement uses TRBV18 and TRBJ1-1, with D uncertain. In DNA form, the CDR3 reads TGTGCCAGCTCACGTACGGTGAACACTGAAGCTTTCTTT. Translating gives CASSRTVNTEAFF. The full variable domain, in which reference TRBV18 and TRBJ1-1 provide the parts outside the CDR3, is NAGVMQNPRHLVRRRGQEARLRCSPMKGHSHVYWYRQLPEEGLKFMVYLQKENIIDESGMPKERFSAEFPKEGPSILRIQQVVRGDSAAYFCASSRTVNTEAFFGQGTRLTVV.